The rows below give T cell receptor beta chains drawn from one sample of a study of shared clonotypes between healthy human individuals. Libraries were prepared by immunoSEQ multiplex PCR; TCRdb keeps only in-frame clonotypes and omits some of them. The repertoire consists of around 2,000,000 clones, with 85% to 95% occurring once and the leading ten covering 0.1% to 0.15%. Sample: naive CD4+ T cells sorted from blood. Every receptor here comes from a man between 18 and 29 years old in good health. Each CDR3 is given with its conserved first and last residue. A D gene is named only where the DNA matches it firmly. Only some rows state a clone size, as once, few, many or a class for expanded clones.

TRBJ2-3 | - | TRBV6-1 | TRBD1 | TGTGCCAGCAGTGAACCCGGGACAGGGATAGATACGCAGTATTTT | CASSEPGTGIDTQYF
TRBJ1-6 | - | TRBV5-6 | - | TGTGCCAGCAGCTTGGTGTCTAATTCACCCCTCCACTTT | CASSLVSNSPLHF
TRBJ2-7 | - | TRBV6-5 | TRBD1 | TGTGCCAGCAGTTCCGGGACAGGGATCTACGAGCAGTACTTC | CASSSGTGIYEQYF
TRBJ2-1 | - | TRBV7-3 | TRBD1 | TGTGCCAGCAGCCCCACCGGGACAGGGTCCAATGAGCAGTTCTTC | CASSPTGTGSNEQFF
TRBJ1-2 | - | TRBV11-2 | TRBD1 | TGTGCCAGCAGCTCCGACAGGGCTTCTAACTATGGCTACACCTTC | CASSSDRASNYGYTF
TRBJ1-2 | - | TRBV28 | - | TGTGCCACCCAAATCGGGGGCTATGGCTACACCTTC | CATQIGGYGYTF
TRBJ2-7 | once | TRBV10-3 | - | TGTGCCATCAGTGAGTCCGAGACCAGTTCGGAGCAGTACTTC | CAISESETSSEQYF
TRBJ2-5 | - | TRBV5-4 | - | TGTGCCAGCAGCTTGGTCAGTGGCCAAGAGACCCAGTACTTC | CASSLVSGQETQYF
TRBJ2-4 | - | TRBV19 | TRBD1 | TGTGCCAGTAGTGACCGGGGACAGGGAGCCAAAAACATTCAGTACTTC | CASSDRGQGAKNIQYF
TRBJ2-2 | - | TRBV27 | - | TGTGCCAGCACCCCGGGGAGCACCGGGGAGCTGTTTTTT | CASTPGSTGELFF
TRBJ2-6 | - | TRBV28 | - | TGTGCCAGCAGTAACTCGGGAAAATCTGGGGCCAACGTCCTGACTTTC | CASSNSGKSGANVLTF
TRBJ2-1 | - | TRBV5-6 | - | TGTGCCAGCAGCCCGGACAGAGACAATGAGCAGTTCTTC | CASSPDRDNEQFF
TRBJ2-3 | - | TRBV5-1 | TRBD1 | TGCGCCAGCAGCTTCGGGACAGGACCCGATACGCAGTATTTT | CASSFGTGPDTQYF
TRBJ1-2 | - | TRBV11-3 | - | TGTGCCAGCAGCTACAGGGTTCCGGGCTACACCTTC | CASSYRVPGYTF
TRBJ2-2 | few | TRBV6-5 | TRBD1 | TGTGCCAGCAGCCGACAGGGGGCCGGGGAGCTGTTTTTT | CASSRQGAGELFF
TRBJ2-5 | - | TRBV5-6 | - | TGTGCCAGCAGCTTGTCGCAGGGCCAAGAGACCCAGTACTTC | CASSLSQGQETQYF
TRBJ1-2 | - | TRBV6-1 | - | TGTGCCAGCAGTGTGGCCGGGACACTCTATGGCTACACCTTC | CASSVAGTLYGYTF
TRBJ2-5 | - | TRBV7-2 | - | TGTGCCAGCAGCCTACCGGGGGAAGAGACCCAGTACTTC | CASSLPGEETQYF
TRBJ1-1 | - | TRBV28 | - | TGTGCCAGCAGTTTAGGGGGCGGGGTCACTGAAGCTTTCTTT | CASSLGGGVTEAFF
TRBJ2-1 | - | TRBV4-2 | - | TGTGCCAGCAGCCAATTATTGGCTGAGAATGAGCAGTTCTTC | CASSQLLAENEQFF
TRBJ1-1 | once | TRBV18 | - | TGTGCCAGCTCACCAAAGTCATCCGCTAGTTCTGAAGCTTTCTTT | CASSPKSSASSEAFF
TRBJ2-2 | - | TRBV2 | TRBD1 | TGTGCCAGCACCGGGACAGGGGGCGCGAACACCGGGGAGCTGTTTTTT | CASTGTGGANTGELFF
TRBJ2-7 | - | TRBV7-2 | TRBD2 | TGTGCCAGCAGCTTAAAGGCTAGCGGTATCGAGCAGTACTTC | CASSLKASGIEQYF
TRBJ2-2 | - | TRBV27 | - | TGTGCCAGCAGTCGAACCGGGGAGCTGTTTTTT | CASSRTGELFF
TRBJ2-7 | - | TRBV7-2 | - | TGTGCCAGCAGCTTACATGGCGAGCAGTACTTC | CASSLHGEQYF
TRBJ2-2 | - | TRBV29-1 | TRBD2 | TGCAGCGTGATCCTCCTCCTAGCGGGAGGGCCTCGCGCCGGGGAGCTGTTTTTT | CSVILLLAGGPRAGELFF
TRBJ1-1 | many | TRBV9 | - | TGTGCCAGCAGCTTCGGGGGTAACACTGAAGCTTTCTTT | CASSFGGNTEAFF
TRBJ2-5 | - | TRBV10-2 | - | TGCGCCAGCAGTGAGTCGGGGGAGACCCAGTACTTC | CASSESGETQYF
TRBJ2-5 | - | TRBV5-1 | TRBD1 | TGCGCCAGCAAAAACACAGGGGGTCAAGAGACCCAGTACTTC | CASKNTGGQETQYF
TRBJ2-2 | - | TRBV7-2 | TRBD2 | TGTGCCAGCAGCTTAAACGGCGGGAGAGTCACCGGGGAGCTGTTTTTT | CASSLNGGRVTGELFF
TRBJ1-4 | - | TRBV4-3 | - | TGCGCCAGCAGCCAAGACCCAGGGGTTAGCGGTGAAAAACTGTTTTTT | CASSQDPGVSGEKLFF
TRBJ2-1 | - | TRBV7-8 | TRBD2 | TGTGCCAGCAGCTCCGGGACTAGTTACAATGAGCAGTTCTTC | CASSSGTSYNEQFF
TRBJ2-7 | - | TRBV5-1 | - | TGCGCCAGCAGCCCCCAAGGGGCATACGAGCAGTACTTC | CASSPQGAYEQYF
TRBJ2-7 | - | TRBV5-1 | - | TGCGCCAGCAGGGTCGGGGTCAGCTACGAGCAGTACTTC | CASRVGVSYEQYF
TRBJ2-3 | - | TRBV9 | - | TGTGCCAGCAGCGTAGCGGTCAGGGGCCGGGGGGATACGCAGTATTTT | CASSVAVRGRGDTQYF
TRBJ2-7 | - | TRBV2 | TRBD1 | TGTGCCAGCATGGGGGACAGGGGAGAGCAGTACTTC | CASMGDRGEQYF
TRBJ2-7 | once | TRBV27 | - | TGTGCCAGCAGTTTAATGGGGGGGCCCACCCTCGAGCAGTACTTC | CASSLMGGPTLEQYF
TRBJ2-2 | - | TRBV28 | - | TGTGCCAGCAGTGAAGCAGGGGCTTTCCCAACCGGGGAGCTGTTTTTT | CASSEAGAFPTGELFF
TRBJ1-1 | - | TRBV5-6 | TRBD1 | TGTGCCAGCAGCACATCAGACAGGGGGCGGGATGGCACTGAAGCTTTCTTT | CASSTSDRGRDGTEAFF
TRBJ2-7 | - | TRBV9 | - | TGTGCCAGCAGCCCACGGGGGGCGTCCTACGAGCAGTACTTC | CASSPRGASYEQYF
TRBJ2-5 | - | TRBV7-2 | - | TGTGCCAGCAGCTCCCGCGTGCTTGGTGGGAGAATCGCCCAAGAGACCCAGTACTTC | CASSSRVLGGRIAQETQYF
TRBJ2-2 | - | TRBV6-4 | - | TGTGCCAGCAGTGACAGGGGGTTTACGAACACCGGGGAGCTGTTTTTT | CASSDRGFTNTGELFF
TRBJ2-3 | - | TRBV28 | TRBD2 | TGTGCCAGCACCCTAGCGGTCCTCGGCACAGATACGCAGTATTTT | CASTLAVLGTDTQYF
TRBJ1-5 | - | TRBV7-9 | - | TGTGCCAGCAGCCTCGACACGAATCAGCCCCAGCATTTT | CASSLDTNQPQHF
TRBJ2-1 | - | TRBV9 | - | TGTGCCAGCAGCTCCATGACTATTCACAATGAGCAGTTCTTC | CASSSMTIHNEQFF
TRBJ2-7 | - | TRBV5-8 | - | TGTGCCAGCAGCTTGGCTCGGGGATTCTACGAGCAGTACTTC | CASSLARGFYEQYF
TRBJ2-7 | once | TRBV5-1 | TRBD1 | TGCGCCAGCAGCCGGACAGGGCCGGGATCGTACGAGCAGTACTTC | CASSRTGPGSYEQYF
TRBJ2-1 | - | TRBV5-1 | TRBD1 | TGCGCCAGCAGCTATTGGTACACAGGGGCTAGCTCCTACAATGAGCAGTTCTTC | CASSYWYTGASSYNEQFF
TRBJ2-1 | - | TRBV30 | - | TGTGCCTGGAGTCCGACGGATTTCAATGAGCAGTTCTTC | CAWSPTDFNEQFF
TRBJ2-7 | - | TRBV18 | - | TGTGCCAGCTCACAAGCGGGCGGGTCCTACGAGCAGTACTTC | CASSQAGGSYEQYF
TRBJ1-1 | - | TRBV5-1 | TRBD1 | TGCGCCAGCAGCTTCCGGGACAGGGGGACTGAAGCTTTCTTT | CASSFRDRGTEAFF
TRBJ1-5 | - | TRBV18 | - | TGTGCCAGCTCACCGCGGGGTCCTAGGGATCAGCCCCAGCATTTT | CASSPRGPRDQPQHF
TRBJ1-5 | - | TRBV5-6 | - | TGTGCCAGCAGCTTGGGGTTTAACAATCAGCCCCAGCATTTT | CASSLGFNNQPQHF
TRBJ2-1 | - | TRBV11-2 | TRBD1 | TGTGCCAGCAGCTTCTATAATGACAGGGGCTACAATGAGCAGTTCTTC | CASSFYNDRGYNEQFF
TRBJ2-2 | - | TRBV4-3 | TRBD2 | TGCGCCAGCAGCCAAGAGGGACTAGCGGGACCCGGGGAGCTGTTTTTT | CASSQEGLAGPGELFF
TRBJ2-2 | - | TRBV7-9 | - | TGTGCCAGCAGCTTATTCAGGGACACCGGGGAGCTGTTTTTT | CASSLFRDTGELFF